This T cell receptor (beta chain) was sequenced during a study of neurological immune-mediated disorders (dated 2019 in TCRdb). As for the study more broadly: Of the 35 or so multiple sclerosis patients, around 30 had relapsing-remitting MS and 3 had secondary progressive MS. Peripheral blood TCR-beta repertoires from patients with HTLV-I-associated myelopathy (HAM/TSP), patients with multiple sclerosis, and healthy controls were compared in the study using UMI-based sequencing. The approximately 100 TCR-beta libraries included longitudinal samples, technical triplicates and paired sorted CD4+ and CD8+ T-cell subsets alongside PBMC samples. Of the approximately 70 subjects in the cohort, about 14 were HAM/TSP patients, roughly 35 were multiple sclerosis patients, and approximately 20 were healthy controls.

Unsorted PBMC libraries were generated from 2 million PBMCs stored in RNAlater at -80 °C until RNA extraction. The multiple sclerosis patients were enrolled in a US clinical protocol that evaluated disease progression with magnetic resonance imaging. Peripheral blood was subjected to Ficoll-Hypaque density gradient centrifugation to isolate PBMCs, which were then cryopreserved in liquid nitrogen. Results the study describes overall, beyond this receptor: Phylogenetic analysis grouped repertoires from 18 of 34 MS patients into a cluster of related CDR3 sequences, suggesting a possible repertoire-level signature. Expanded clones from different subjects shared no identical CDR3 amino acid sequences, which suggests that TCR-beta repertoires were private in all groups. TCR clonal expansion was highest in HAM/TSP patients and lowest in MS patients, with MS patients falling below even healthy controls. No association of the MS cluster with clinical or MRI features was observed, and the need for larger cohorts was stated by the authors.

To synthesize cDNA, template-switch 5'RACE was performed with a primer carrying a 10-nucleotide random unique molecular identifier so that each TCR transcript was tagged. Every sequencing run covered 15-18 subjects and yielded more than 160 million TCR-beta sequences. Total RNA was extracted with the RNeasy kit. Using the KAPA Real-time Library Amplification kit, TCR-beta VDJ regions were amplified with primers for the TCR constant region and the 5'RACE anchor. Sample indexes and Illumina adaptors were added in a first PCR, after which library yield was increased in a second PCR. After purification with Ampure beads, the TCR product of roughly 650 bp was size-selected on a 2% E-gel SizeSelection system. Before pooling, library quality was checked on a Bioanalyzer, concentration was measured with Qubit, and libraries were quantified with the Kapa Library Quantification kit. Paired-end 2 x 150 bp sequencing of the libraries was performed on an Illumina HiSeq 2500. To increase sequence diversity, roughly 24-32% phiX was spiked into each library pool. The source study handled its data this way. Quality-filtered reads were processed with the UMI-based MiGEC pipeline, and over 75% of raw TCR sequences were removed by the MiGEC pipeline during error correction. VDJ genes were aligned to IMGT germline references, and clonotypes were defined by unique CDR3 amino acid sequence plus V-J genes. Clonal expansion, Shannon diversity, and CDR3 relatedness (CalcPairwiseDistances, ClusterSamples) were evaluated with VDJtools, and phylogenetic trees were built with CLCbio workbench. Using coefficient-of-variation modelling across technical triplicates, the study counted a clone as expanded if it had at least 8 unique UMIs. The public reads were reanalyzed by TCRdb: fastp trimming at Q25, MiXCR alignment, in-frame beta chains only. Merged by CDR3 protein, the rows form single entries marked with the most common genes and DNA. TCRdb's processing, not the authors', yielded these V and J calls. A total of 45,000 to 60,000 distinct CDR3 sequences appear in this sample, around 3.6% of them only once. Jointly, the top ten make up 1.6% of the sample.

The CDR3 runs 13 residues from the cysteine to the phenylalanine. The sequence is cut down to CDR3 DNA, 39 bases in frame from base 1. In the germline V gene (reference sequence), CDR1 corresponds to MNHNY and CDR2 to SVGAGI. V is cut by 5 bases and J by 1 base, and the space between the germline ends is 9 bases. There are many counts of this clonotype. No cognate antigen has been identified for it. One base away there is no much larger clone; base qualities are not given. The material sequenced was PBMCs. The chain was built from TRBV6-6 and TRBJ2-7; perhaps TRBD2 is the D gene, with 5 bases matching. The TCR comes from a man aged 25-40 years with multiple sclerosis. DNA sequence: TGTGCCAGCAGTGCTCGGGGATCCTACGAGCAGTACTTC. Its amino acids are CASSARGSYEQYF.